The rows below give T cell receptor beta chains drawn from one sample of a study of post-analysis software for immune sequencing data. MiXCR was run by TCRdb on the PCR reads, yielding one entry per CDR3 protein. This sample has 350,000 to 500,000 distinct CDR3 sequences, with approximately 37% found just once. Sequenced material: blood. These receptors all come from a girl aged 2-15 years with multiple sclerosis. CDR3s include the opening cysteine and the closing phenylalanine or tryptophan. Each record gives: J gene, V gene, D gene, clone size, CDR3 protein, CDR3 DNA. D genes are given only for firm matches. Size is omitted from some rows. Given values are once, few, many or a class for expanded clones.

J: TRBJ2-5; V: TRBV4-1; D: .; size: few; CDR3: CASSRYYSGDRETQYF; DNA: TGCGCCAGCAGCCGTTACTACTCGGGGGACCGGGAGACCCAGTACTTC
J: TRBJ2-5; V: TRBV28; D: .; size: .; CDR3: CASSSPGAGEETQYF; DNA: TGTGCCAGCAGTTCTCCGGGGGCAGGGGAGGAGACCCAGTACTTC
J: TRBJ1-5; V: TRBV10-3; D: .; size: .; CDR3: CAISDPYQPQHF; DNA: TGTGCCATCAGTGATCCTTATCAGCCCCAGCATTTT
J: TRBJ2-7; V: TRBV14; D: .; size: few; CDR3: CASRPTGTYEQYF; DNA: TGTGCCAGCAGACCGACCGGTACCTACGAGCAGTACTTC
J: TRBJ1-2; V: TRBV12-3/TRBV12-4; D: TRBD1; size: .; CDR3: CASSSPDRGDGYGYTF; DNA: TGTGCCAGCAGTTCTCCTGACAGGGGAGATGGCTATGGCTACACCTTC
J: TRBJ2-6; V: TRBV7-6; D: .; size: .; CDR3: CASSFMGYGANVLTF; DNA: TGTGCCAGCAGCTTCATGGGGTACGGGGCCAACGTCCTGACTTTC
J: TRBJ2-5; V: TRBV27; D: .; size: .; CDR3: CASSPQGSETQYF; DNA: TGTGCCAGCAGTCCTCAGGGGTCGGAGACCCAGTACTTC
J: TRBJ2-5; V: TRBV20-1; D: TRBD2; size: few; CDR3: CSARDRLAGGLQETQYF; DNA: TGCAGTGCTAGAGATCGACTAGCGGGAGGACTCCAAGAGACCCAGTACTTC
J: TRBJ1-4; V: TRBV5-1; D: .; size: .; CDR3: CASSYRQATNEKLFF; DNA: TGCGCCAGCAGCTACCGACAAGCAACTAATGAAAAACTGTTTTTT
J: TRBJ1-5; V: TRBV7-6; D: .; size: .; CDR3: CASSRRGGQPQHF; DNA: TGTGCCAGCAGCCGTAGGGGGGGACAGCCCCAGCATTTT
J: TRBJ2-2; V: TRBV12-3/TRBV12-4; D: TRBD1; size: .; CDR3: CASSARDRFSTGELFF; DNA: TGTGCCAGCAGTGCCCGGGACAGGTTTTCCACCGGGGAGCTGTTTTTT